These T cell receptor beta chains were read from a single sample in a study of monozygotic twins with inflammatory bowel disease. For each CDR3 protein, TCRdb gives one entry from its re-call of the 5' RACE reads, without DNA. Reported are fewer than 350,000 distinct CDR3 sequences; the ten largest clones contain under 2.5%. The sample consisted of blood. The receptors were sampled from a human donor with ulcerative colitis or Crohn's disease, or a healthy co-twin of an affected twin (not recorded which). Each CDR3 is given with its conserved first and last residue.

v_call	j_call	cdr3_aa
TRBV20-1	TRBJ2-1	CSANNPGLAGGIGYNEQFF
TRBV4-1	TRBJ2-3	CASSQFDRTDTQYF
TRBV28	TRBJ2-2	CASSEPTGWELFF
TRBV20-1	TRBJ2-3	CSARSGTAGFTDTQYF
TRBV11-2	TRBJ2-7	CASSLTGTIYEQYF
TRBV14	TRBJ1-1	CASSRTGTGGLAFF
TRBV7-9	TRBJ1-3	CASSYPTGNSGNTIYF
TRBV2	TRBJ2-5	CASSPDGTYQETQYF
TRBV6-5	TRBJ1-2	CASSYSDRANYGYTF
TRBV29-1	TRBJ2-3	CSVEADWDTQYF
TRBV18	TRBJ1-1	CASSPGGPTEAFF
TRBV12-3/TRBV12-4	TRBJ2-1	CASNTGSSVFF
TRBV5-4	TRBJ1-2	CASSSPVVNYGYTF
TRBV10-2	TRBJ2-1	CASSETSGATYNEQFF
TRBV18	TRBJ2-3	CASSPELTDTQYF
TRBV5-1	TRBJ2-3	CASSFSGGAAPQYF
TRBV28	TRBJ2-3	CASSSWTGRTDTQYF
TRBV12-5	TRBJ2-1	CASGIDKNEQFF
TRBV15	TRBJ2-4	CATSRGVAGGENIQYF
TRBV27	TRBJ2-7	CASSLSGGNNYEQYF
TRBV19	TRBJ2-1	CASRLAGAYEQFF
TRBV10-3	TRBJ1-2	CAISEETVYGYTF
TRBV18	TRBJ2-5	CASSPLGHQETQYF
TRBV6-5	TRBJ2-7	CASSYSGEQYF
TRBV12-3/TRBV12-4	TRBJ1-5	CASTITPGNQPQHF
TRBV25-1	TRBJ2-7	CASSEEGRGSLQAYEQYF
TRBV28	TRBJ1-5	CASISGTELDQPQHF
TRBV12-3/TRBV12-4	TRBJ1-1	CASSLAGDGNTEAFF
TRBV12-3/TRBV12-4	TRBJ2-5	CASSNPGTQETQYF
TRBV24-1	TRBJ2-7	CATALGDRGSIEQYF
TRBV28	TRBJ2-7	CASSWGPTVYEQYF
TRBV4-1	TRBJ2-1	CASSPTGGGTYNEQFF
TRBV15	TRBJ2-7	CATSRGVEPEQYF
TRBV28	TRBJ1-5	CASKISGWQPQHF
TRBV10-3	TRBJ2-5	CAISAAQETQYF
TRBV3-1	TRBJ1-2	CASSQGQPAYTF
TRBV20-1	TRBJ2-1	CSARNRDREFYNEQFF
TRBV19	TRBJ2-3	CASSISGKVTQYF
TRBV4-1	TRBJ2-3	CASSQDPATSTDTQYF
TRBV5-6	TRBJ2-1	CASSRTGLHEQFF
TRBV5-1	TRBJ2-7	CASSLYPEGLYEQYF
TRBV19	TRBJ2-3	CASTESWGSTDTQYF
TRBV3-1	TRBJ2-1	CASSQAGATNEQFF
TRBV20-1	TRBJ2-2	CSARAGGRTSGTGELFF
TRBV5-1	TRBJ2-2	CASSWESISGTGELFF
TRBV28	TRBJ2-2	CASSIQKSPELFF
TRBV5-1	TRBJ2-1	CASSRGLAGLPSYNEQFF
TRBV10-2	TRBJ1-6	CASRELGVSPLHF
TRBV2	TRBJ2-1	CASRIAGEGFNEQFF
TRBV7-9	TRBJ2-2	CASSLMGLLYTGELFF
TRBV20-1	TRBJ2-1	CSPLGGSYNEQFF
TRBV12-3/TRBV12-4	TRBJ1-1	CASSPRTGNMNTEAFF
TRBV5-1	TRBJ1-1	CASQPAVAGNTEAFF